This passage covers 10 T cell receptor beta chains from one sample sequenced in a study of blood T cell repertoires in COVID-19. Data came from immunoSEQ multiplex PCR; TCRdb stores just in-frame clones and leaves some out. The table lists around 200,000 clones, around 80% of them singletons, with 5.5% in the top ten. The sequenced sample was peripheral blood. The receptors were sampled from a woman in her 70s with acute or convalescent COVID-19.

The rearrangement links TRBV5-1 to TRBJ1-1, with D possibly matching TRBD1 (6 bases). The CDR3 sequence is 17 residues long. Germline V gene lookup returns CDR1 SGHRS and CDR2 YFSETQ. V was clipped by 0 bases and J by 4 bases, with 19 bases between them. The CDR3 here is CASSLGVPQGPGTEAFF. The CDR3 DNA reads as TGCGCCAGCAGCTTGGGTGTCCCGCAGGGGCCCGGCACTGAAGCTTTCTTT.

This clone was found once. CDR3 sequence: CASQSGQPPRGANVLTF. Here the CDR3 DNA reads TGCGCCAGCCAGTCCGGACAGCCCCCTAGAGGGGCCAACGTCCTGACTTTC. This rearrangement joins TRBV5-1 to TRBJ2-6; perhaps TRBD1 as D (6 bases). V lost 7 bases, J lost 4 bases, and 21 bases lay in between. Germline values: CDR1 SGHRS, CDR2 YFSETQ. This CDR3 is 17 amino acids long.

The V and J genes are TRBV4-1 and TRBJ1-2; perhaps TRBD1 as D (5 bases). CDR1 and CDR2 (germline): MGHRA, YSYEKL. This CDR3 spans 15 amino acids. Trimming shortened V by 0 bases and J by 6 bases, and 14 bases separated the two germline ends. CDR3 nucleotides: TGCGCCAGCAGCCAAGACGGGGGTCGGGTGAATGGCTACACCTTC. This translates into CASSQDGGRVNGYTF.

In this sample, this clone turned up once. The chain links TRBV4-1 to TRBJ2-7; 9 positions match TRBD2. V lost 0 bases and J lost 4; bases outside the gene matches: 10. From germline, CDR1 is MGHRA and CDR2 YSYEKL. The CDR3 totals 17 residues. The CDR3 bases are TGCGCCAGCAGCCAAGATCCTGAGAGCGGGAGGCGGTACGAGCAGTACTTC. Translation gives CASSQDPESGRRYEQYF.

CDR3 protein: CASSPTGGVYGYTF. The DNA for the CDR3 is TGTGCCAGCTCACCGACAGGGGGCGTCTATGGCTACACCTTC. This chain connects TRBV18 to TRBJ1-2, with 10 bases that match TRBD1. The CDR3 extends over 14 amino acids. The germline V gene encodes CDR1 KGHSH and CDR2 LQKENI. V shed 3 bases, J shed 4 bases, and the junction held 2 bases outside the gene matches.

The chain joins TRBV15 to TRBJ1-4; 7 positions agree with TRBD1. V shed 3 bases, J shed 8 bases, and the junction held 9 bases outside the gene matches. Germline-derived CDR1 and CDR2 are LNHNV and YYDKDF (reference sequence). The CDR3 extends over 15 amino acids. The CDR3 sequence: CATSREGGVGEKLFF. CDR3 nucleotide sequence: TGTGCCACCAGCAGGGAAGGGGGCGTGGGCGAAAAACTGTTTTTT.

This sequence joins TRBV29-1 and TRBJ1-1; 8 bases fit TRBD1. V lost 5 bases to trimming and J lost 4 bases; unmatched junction nucleotides: 6. The germline V gene has CDR1 SQVTM and CDR2 ANQGSEA. The CDR3 loop spans 13 amino acids. The CDR3 loop is CSVRQGSSTEAFF. The CDR3 nucleotides are TGCAGCGTTAGACAGGGGTCGAGCACTGAAGCTTTCTTT.

The V and J genes are TRBV5-1 and TRBJ2-3; maybe TRBD2 (5 bases). Germline V gives CDR1 SGHRS, CDR2 YFSETQ. The germline V and J ends were trimmed by 2 bases and 4 bases, with 14 bases remaining between them. The CDR3 is made up of 15 amino acids. CDR3 DNA sequence: TGCGCCAGCAGCTTTGAAGGAGGTGGGGCAGATACGCAGTATTTT. This codes for CASSFEGGGADTQYF.

This chain joins TRBV27 and TRBJ2-1; 8 nucleotides line up with TRBD1. Looked up from germline, CDR1 is MNHEY and CDR2 is SMNVEV (reference sequence). The CDR3 runs to 16 residues. Losses at the gene ends were 5 bases for V and 2 bases for J; bases not matched to a gene: 8. CDR3 nucleotide sequence: TGTGCCAGCAGTCCTCAGACAGGGGCCACCTACAATGAGCAGTTCTTC. Translation: CASSPQTGATYNEQFF.

This clone has a handful of counts. V is TRBV7-4 and J is TRBJ2-7; TRBD1 matches 7 bases. V gave up 2 bases and J gave up 2 bases; unmatched junction bases: 9. The germline gives CDR1 SGHVT, CDR2 SQSDAQ. The CDR3 covers 16 residues. The CDR3 loop is CASSLRPGTATYEQYF. DNA of the CDR3: TGTGCCAGCAGCTTAAGGCCCGGGACAGCTACCTACGAGCAGTACTTC.